These 14 T cell receptor beta chains were all obtained from the same sample, sequenced in a study of tumor-infiltrating lymphocytes in primary liver carcinoma. From approximately 530 ng of total RNA, TCR beta-specific cDNA was reverse-transcribed using a constant-region primer. It was through three nested multiplex PCR rounds of slightly modified ARM-PCR that TCR beta libraries arose. Investigators reported that the first two PCR rounds, at around 10 cycles each, used TRBV1-TRBV30 forward primers with a C-beta reverse primer. Each CDR3 protein gets one entry after TCRdb re-called the multiplex PCR reads with MiXCR. Here the sample spans more than 100,000 distinct CDR3 sequences, around two thirds being singletons. Both RNA and DNA were isolated together from about 20-30 mg of bulk tissue that had not been sorted. The sequenced sample was liver tumor tissue from sampling region 1. Subset specified: tumor region T1, superior pole. Source of these receptors: a woman aged 55-70 years with primary liver carcinoma and hepatitis B virus infection.

A word on this clonotype: An end of the junction does not agree with germline; a read error may underlie this. The CDR3 sequence: CSVETYYEQFF. CDR3 DNA: TGCAGTGTTGAGACCTACTATGAGCAGTTCTTC. V is TRBV29-1 and J is TRBJ2-1; D gene uncertain. Germline V gene sequence: CDR1 SQVTM, CDR2 ANQGSEA. The CDR3 sequence is 11 residues long.

V usage is TRBV6-1 and J usage is TRBJ2-5; D is perhaps TRBD1 (6 bases). Germline loops: CDR1 MNHNS, CDR2 SASEGT. Trimming removed 9 bases from V and 2 bases from J, with 19 bases in between. There are 15 residues in the CDR3. This CDR3 reads CASRFWTDSQETQYF. CDR3 bases: TGTGCCAGTAGGTTCTGGACAGACAGTCAAGAGACCCAGTACTTC.

J is TRBJ2-5 and V is TRBV12-3 or TRBV12-4; tentatively, D is TRBD2 (6 bases). V was shortened by 8 bases and J by 5 bases, with 30 bases between the two germline ends. The CDR3 sequence is 18 residues long. The CDR3 DNA is TGTGCCAGCTGTCCCCTTAAAGCGGAGGTCGGGAGAACGGAGACCCAGTACTTC. Translated: CASCPLKAEVGRTETQYF.

On this clonotype: The junction departs from the called germline gene at one end, perhaps through a read error. V is TRBV12-3 or TRBV12-4 and J is TRBJ2-1, with 10 bases fitting TRBD2. The CDR3 length is 18 residues. The CDR3 reads CASSLEAGPGLAYNELFF. CDR3 nucleotide sequence: TGTGCTAGCAGTTTAGAGGCAGGGCCGGGACTAGCGTACAATGAGCTGTTCTTC.

With respect to this clonotype: This may be a read error: a much more frequent sequence differs by one nucleotide. The CDR3 loop reads CVSSLGDRRETQYF. The CDR3 DNA follows: TGTGTCAGCAGCTTGGGAGACAGGAGAGAGACCCAGTACTTC. This chain uses TRBV5-4 with TRBJ2-5; tentative D call: TRBD1 (6 bases). The CDR3 has 14 amino acids. The V gene's germline CDR1 is SGHNT and CDR2 YYREEE (reference sequence).

Points on this clonotype: A junction boundary mismatches the germline segment, possibly from a read error. This sequence joins TRBV4-1 and TRBJ2-1; 8 nucleotides agree with TRBD2. Germline V lookup: CDR1 MGHRA, CDR2 YSYEKL. This CDR3 is built from 16 residues. CDR3 amino acids: CASSQEPGGEYNERFF. CDR3 coding DNA: TGCGCCAGCAGCCAAGAGCCGGGAGGGGAGTACAATGAGCGGTTCTTC.

Note on this clonotype: One base away lies a much larger clone, so this may be a sequencing read error. The chain links TRBV6-5 to TRBJ2-1, with 7 positions matching TRBD2. The V gene end was trimmed by 0 bases and the J gene end by 10 bases; junction bases not matched to a gene: 3. The CDR3 contains 13 residues. CDR1 and CDR2 (germline): MNHEY, SVGAGI. CDR3 DNA sequence: TGTGCCAGCAGTTACTCGCGGGGGAAAGAGCAGTTCTTC. Its protein product is CASSYSRGKEQFF.

In its sample, this clonotype was seen once. A much larger clone lies one base from this, so it may be a read error. This chain connects TRBV6-5 to TRBJ1-1; tentatively, D is TRBD1 (6 bases). This CDR3 has 14 amino acids. The V gene's germline CDR1 is MNHEY and CDR2 SVGAGI. The ends were cut back, 7 bases at V and 1 base at J, with 13 bases in the middle. CDR3: CASNHRVRNTEAFF. CDR3 DNA sequence: TGTGCCAGCAACCACAGGGTACGGAACACTGAAGCTTTCTTT.

On this clonotype itself: At one boundary the junction diverges from the germline segment, which might be a read error. The rearrangement joins TRBV11-2 to TRBJ2-3; possibly TRBD1 for D (5 bases). Germline CDR1 SGHAT, CDR2 FQNNGV. The CDR3 consists of 13 residues. CDR3 protein: CVSSLGVVDTQYF. CDR3 DNA sequence: TGCGTCAGCAGCTTAGGGGTCGTAGATACGCAGTATTTT.

The rearrangement uses TRBV19 and TRBJ2-1; D possibly corresponds to TRBD1 (5 bases). The length of the CDR3 is 13 residues. The germline V gene encodes CDR1 LNHDA and CDR2 SQIVND (reference sequence). V lost 6 bases, J lost 6 bases, and 12 bases lay in between. CDR3 protein: CASSLPTGNEQFF. The CDR3 DNA is TGTGCCAGTAGCCTTCCAACAGGCAATGAGCAGTTCTTC.

This clonotype was detected many times. A junction boundary mismatches the germline segment, possibly from a read error. The V gene is TRBV6-2 or TRBV6-3, the J gene TRBJ1-1; D unresolved. This CDR3 is built from 13 residues. Germline assignment: CDR1 MNHEY and CDR2 SVGEGT. The CDR3 DNA follows: TGTGCCAGCAGTTACTCCGGGAACCCTGAAGCTTTCTTT. Its translation: CASSYSGNPEAFF.

This chain links TRBV29-1 with TRBJ2-3, with D unresolved. Per the germline V gene, CDR1 is SQVTM and CDR2 is ANQGSEA. CDR3 length: 16 residues. V shed 6 bases and J shed 8 bases, with 27 bases lying between them. CDR3 coding DNA: TGCAGCGTCCACGGATCCGCGGTGGGATGTGGCGGTACGCAGTATTTT. The encoded protein is CSVHGSAVGCGGTQYF.

This clonotype was observed many times. The chain combines TRBV29-1 with TRBJ1-2, with TRBD1 matching over 8 bases. The CDR3 extends over 15 amino acids. The V gene's germline CDR1 is SQVTM and CDR2 ANQGSEA. Losses at the gene ends were 4 bases for V and 4 bases for J; bases not matched to a gene: 11. DNA of the CDR3: TGCAGCGTTGGGGGTACGGGACAGGCCGTCTATGGCTACACCTTC. This translates into CSVGGTGQAVYGYTF.

Concerning this clonotype itself: This clone may be a read error of a much larger clone one base away. The chain is built from TRBV6-5 and TRBJ2-1, with TRBD2 matching 9 bases. CDR1 is MNHEY, CDR2 SVGAGI, per germline. The CDR3 is made up of 14 amino acids. J gave up 8 bases and V 10 bases, and 12 bases lay outside the gene matches. In DNA, the CDR3 is TGTGCCATTCGCAAGGGACTAGCTGGGTATGAGCAGTTCTTC. It is translated as CAIRKGLAGYEQFF.